The 9 T cell receptor beta chains given below trace back to one sample, sequenced in a study of shared clonotypes between healthy human individuals (dated by TCRdb to 2019 to 2021). Libraries came from the immunoSEQ multiplex PCR assay. TCRdb carries this immuneACCESS record with in-frame sequences only. Its versions omit some clonotypes, under half of them owing to an unresolved V gene in the studies checked, with the rest unexplained. The sample contains approximately 500,000 clones, over 70% of them found a single time. The top ten constitute approximately 12% of the sample. The specimen sequenced was PBMCs. The origin of the receptors is a woman between 35 and 50 years old in good health. Some clones in this sample may be carry-over from other donors' samples.

This clone was observed a single time. The rearrangement links TRBV27 to TRBJ1-5; perhaps TRBD1 as D (5 bases). The CDR3 runs 15 residues. V was cut by 2 bases and J by 2 bases, with 10 bases left in between. Germline V CDR1 and CDR2: MNHEY, SMNVEV (reference sequence). CDR3 loop: CASSLGGEGNQPQHF. CDR3 in DNA: TGTGCCAGCAGTTTAGGAGGGGAAGGCAATCAGCCCCAGCATTTT.

The chain combines TRBV28 with TRBJ1-2; D remains unclear. The CDR3 loop spans 12 amino acids. Germline V lookup: CDR1 MDHEN, CDR2 SYDVKM. Trimming shortened V by 3 bases and J by 7 bases, and 9 bases separated the two germline ends. CDR3 amino acids: CASSLLRGGYTF. The DNA of the CDR3 is TGTGCCAGCAGTTTGCTACGAGGTGGCTACACCTTC.

This clone was detected ten times or more. The CDR3 coding sequence is TGTGCCAGCAGCCCAGCGGAGGCCGGGGAGCTGTTTTTT. Translated: CASSPAEAGELFF. The V gene is TRBV6-5, the J gene TRBJ2-2; D is perhaps TRBD2 (5 bases). This CDR3 region has 13 residues. Between the trimmed V and J ends, which lost 6 bases and 6 bases, there was a span of 11 bases. Germline V gene lookup returns CDR1 MNHEY and CDR2 SVGAGI.

The chain links TRBV19 to TRBJ1-5; D gene uncertain. The CDR3 consists of 13 residues. Germline V gives CDR1 LNHDA, CDR2 SQIVND (reference sequence). Deletions cut 10 bases from V and 1 base from J, with 11 bases between. In nucleotides, the CDR3 is TGTGCCACCGAGGTAGGGAGCAATCAGCCCCAGCATTTT. Its protein product is CATEVGSNQPQHF.

This clone has a single count. A far larger clone differs by one base, so this is likely a read error. The same CDR3 is also encoded by other DNA sequences in this sample. The chain combines TRBV5-6 with TRBJ2-7, with 10 bases identical to TRBD1. This CDR3 has 18 residues. CDR1 and CDR2 (germline): SGHDT, YYEEEE. The CDR3 DNA reads TGCGCCAGCAGCTCCCACCGGGACAGGGGTATCGTTACCTACGAGCAGTACTTC. This sequence encodes CASSSHRDRGIVTYEQYF.

This clone was detected only once. The gene calls are TRBV28 and TRBJ1-5, with D unclear. Trimming shortened V by 3 bases and J by 1 base, and 7 bases separated the two germline ends. This CDR3 has 14 residues. Germline-derived CDR1 and CDR2 are MDHEN and SYDVKM. CDR3 sequence: CASSLGRSNQPQHF. The CDR3 DNA is TGTGCCAGCAGTTTGGGCAGGAGCAATCAGCCCCAGCATTTT.

Turning to this clone: This is likely an artifact of a read error, given a far larger clone one base away. The chain is built from TRBV7-3 and TRBJ2-2; no clear D gene. Germline V lookup: CDR1 SGHTA, CDR2 FQGTGA. V was shortened by 5 bases and J by 2 bases, with 12 bases between the two germline ends. The CDR3 totals 15 residues. The CDR3 here is CASSPYMSNTGELFF. DNA of the CDR3: TGTGCCAGCAGCCCCTACATGTCTAACACCGGGGAGCTGTTTTTT. The full variable domain, its missing parts supplied by reference TRBV7-3 and TRBJ2-2, is GAGVSQTPSNKVTEKGKYVELRCDPISGHTALYWYRQSLGQGPEFLIYFQGTGAADDSGLPNDRFFAVRPEGSVSTLKIQRTERGDSAVYLCASSPYMSNTGELFFGEGSRLTVL.

V is TRBV7-9 and J is TRBJ1-1; perhaps TRBD1 as D (5 bases). CDR1 and CDR2 (germline): SEHNR, FQNEAQ (reference sequence). CDR3 length equals 14 residues. Trimming pared 2 bases from V and 3 bases from J, leaving 10 bases between. The CDR3 DNA sequence: TGTGCCAGCAGCTTAAGCCAGGGATACACTGAAGCTTTCTTT. It codes for CASSLSQGYTEAFF.

J is TRBJ1-4 and V is TRBV4-2; 10 bases agree with TRBD1. The CDR3 extends over 17 amino acids. CDR1 LGHNA and CDR2 YNFKEQ come from the germline V gene. With 1 base clipped from V and 3 bases from J, the junction kept 5 bases outside the gene matches. The CDR3 DNA reads as TGTGCCAGCAGCCAAGTGGACAGGGGGGCATCTAATGAAAAACTGTTTTTT. Its protein product is CASSQVDRGASNEKLFF.